The source of this TCR beta chain is a study of Ad26.COV2.S vaccination and SARS-CoV-2 variants. As concerns this clone: No antigen is known for it.

V dropped 5 bases and J dropped 2 bases, with 10 bases sitting between them. CDR3 length equals 13 residues. Germline V gene lookup returns CDR1 SNHLY and CDR2 FYNNEI. As for treatment: around 19 received Ad26.COV2.S at low or high dose, single or two shots; about 5 received placebo; per-sample allocation not given. Samples were taken on day 63 after the first vaccine or placebo injection. The study's findings and limits: Those who received the vaccine showed greater spike-specific TCR breadth than those given placebo.

Only in-frame clones appear in the TCRdb table, and some are missing; sequencing was by immunoSEQ multiplex PCR. The sample yields around 450,000 clones, roughly nine tenths seen once. The clonotype originates from a person between 18 and 65 years old who received the Ad26.COV2.S COVID-19 vaccine or a placebo. The chain couples TRBV2 to TRBJ2-7, with D unresolved. Sequencing was performed on peripheral blood, taken in a trial of Ad26.COV2.S vaccine versus placebo. CDR3 bases: TGTGCCAGCAGTTATTGGGCAACCTACGAGCAGTACTTC. It encodes CASSYWATYEQYF.